The clone carrying this TCR beta chain has a count of ten or more. Its antigen remains unknown. TCRdb re-called the 5' RACE reads with MiXCR, one entry per CDR3 protein. This sample has around 770,000 distinct CDR3 sequences; over 9.5% occur once, and the top ten carry roughly 0.51%. Germline CDR1 DFQATT, CDR2 SNEGSKA (reference sequence). Trimming removed 2 bases at V and 5 bases at J, with 6 bases between. CDR3 length: 11 residues. This sample is drawn from a study of CD8 T cells in ankylosing spondylitis. General study findings and limits: One TCR beta motif, made up of about 8 highly homologous variants, appeared characteristic of ankylosing spondylitis blood.

Sequencing used blood, either unsorted or a sorted T cell fraction (not recorded which). The V gene is TRBV20-1, the J gene TRBJ1-2; no reliable D call. The receptor was isolated from a male donor with ankylosing spondylitis. CDR3 nucleotide sequence: TGCAGTGCTAGAAAGAATTATGGCTACACCTTC. Translated: CSARKNYGYTF.